The table lists the clone carrying this TCR beta chain with a count of one. This sample stems from a study of neurological immune-mediated disorders. From the 5' RACE reads, TCRdb called clonotypes with MiXCR, one entry per CDR3 protein. The sample yields about 22,000 distinct CDR3 sequences, more than 9% seen once. V was shortened by 5 bases and J by 14 bases, with 22 bases between the two germline ends. CDR3 length: 14 amino acids. CDR1 and CDR2 (germline): SGHRS, YFSETQ. The V and J genes are TRBV5-1 and TRBJ2-2; maybe TRBD2 (5 bases). The sequence came from a woman aged 60-70 years with HTLV-1-associated myelopathy (HAM/TSP). Sequencing was done on a sample of PBMCs. This chain's CDR3 is CASRDTGNTGDLFF. For the CDR3, the DNA is TGCGCCAGCAGAGATACGGGAAACACCGGAGATCTGTTTTTT. The variable domain in full, with the rest retrieved from reference TRBV5-1 and TRBJ2-2, is KAGVTQTPRYLIKTRGQQVTLSCSPISGHRSVSWYQQTPGQGLQFLFEYFSETQRNKGNFPGRFSGRQFSNSRSEMNVSTLELGDSALYLCASRDTGNTGDLFFGEGSRLTVL.